This TCR beta chain was obtained from a study of shared clonotypes between healthy human individuals. Looking at the study overall: Donors were two women and a few men aged 18 to 49.

Germline assignment: CDR1 SQVTM and CDR2 ANQGSEA. With 5 bases removed from V and 5 bases from J, the gap between germline ends came to 15 bases. This CDR3 contains 13 residues. The study drew all its donors from Caucasian adults living in Nashville, Tennessee. Running of the assay took place at deep level. In the authors' methods: Owing to the provision of junction-only sequences devoid of quality scores by immunoSEQ, filtering differed. Sequencing used immunoSEQ multiplex PCR; TCRdb keeps in-frame clones, though not all of them. V, J and clone size are taken as reported in that table, and D and trimming were inferred from the DNA itself. The sample shows about 480,000 clones, over 60% of them seen only once.

The chain links TRBV29-1 to TRBJ2-5; D may be TRBD2 (5 bases). The origin of this receptor is a middle-aged woman in good health. Some clones in this sample may be carry-over from other donors' samples. Sequencing was carried out using PBMCs. The DNA for the CDR3 is TGCAGCGTTCCCCTCGGGGTGGCGGAGACCCAGTACTTC. It encodes CSVPLGVAETQYF.